The present T cell receptor (beta chain) was sequenced within a study of blood T cell repertoires in COVID-19. Study as a whole: Specimens from acute and convalescent COVID-19 originated in the United States, Italy and Spain. PBMCs, B-cell-depleted T cells, or T cells provided the cDNA or gDNA that made up the material.

Looked up from germline, CDR1 is SQVTM and CDR2 is ANQGSEA. Trimming left V 5 bases short and J 1 base short, with 10 bases between. The CDR3 runs 13 residues. Original processing notes: Reference gene primers were amplified, and this amplification served to estimate nucleated cell counts. Method: immunoSEQ multiplex PCR; TCRdb's copy keeps in-frame clones and lacks some. V and J calls and clone size are copied from that table; D and trimming were computed from the DNA. The repertoire has hundreds of thousands of clones, around 87% of them found once; the top ten carry 7.8%. Sequenced input: peripheral blood. This clonotype was sampled from a woman in her fifties or sixties who had recovered from COVID-19. The V and J genes are TRBV29-1 and TRBJ2-3, with a weak D call TRBD1 (5 bases). The DNA for the CDR3 is TGCAGCGTTAATCTACAGGGCACAGATACGCAGTATTTT. Its protein is CSVNLQGTDTQYF.